This is a list of T cell receptor beta chains from one sample in a study of identifying expanded T cells in peripheral blood. Data came from immunoSEQ multiplex PCR; TCRdb stores just in-frame clones and leaves some out. Of about 110,000 clones in the sample, around 89% were seen once. Material: blood. The receptors come from a person between 18 and 75 years old in good health. Each CDR3 is given without its conserved first and last residue.

CDR3 protein: ASAPAGGNTGELF; CDR3 length: 13; V gene: TRBV5-1
CDR3 protein: ASSLWEGAYNEQF; CDR3 length: 13; V gene: TRBV7-2
CDR3 protein: ASSLDSNYGYT; CDR3 length: 11; V gene: TRBV18
CDR3 protein: ASSWGQEAPGSYEQY; CDR3 length: 15; V gene: TRBV7-9
CDR3 protein: GSGGSPYNEQF; CDR3 length: 11; V gene: TRBV27
CDR3 protein: ASSHWSQPQH; CDR3 length: 10; V gene: TRBV7-2
CDR3 protein: ASSISSWQGLTDTQY; CDR3 length: 15; V gene: TRBV19
CDR3 protein: ASSQRGLRDEQY; CDR3 length: 12; V gene: TRBV14
CDR3 protein: ASSYPKLGGFGGYT; CDR3 length: 14; V gene: TRBV6-5
CDR3 protein: SGAGQLGSIQY; CDR3 length: 11; V gene: TRBV29-1
CDR3 protein: ASSPSFQDDQPQH; CDR3 length: 13; V gene: TRBV6-6
CDR3 protein: ASRGWGGGSHEQY; CDR3 length: 13; V gene: TRBV5-6
CDR3 protein: ASSEEETQY; CDR3 length: 9; V gene: TRBV2
CDR3 protein: ASSRLLGGEKLF; CDR3 length: 12; V gene: TRBV11-2
CDR3 protein: ASRIGSYGYT; CDR3 length: 10; V gene: TRBV19
CDR3 protein: ASSPYGRGGDTQY; CDR3 length: 13; V gene: TRBV5-1
CDR3 protein: ASTIAGTSGYNEQF; CDR3 length: 14; V gene: TRBV5-6
CDR3 protein: ANGTSGGVSGSYEQY; CDR3 length: 15; V gene: TRBV11-3
CDR3 protein: ASVWGTGDSPLH; CDR3 length: 12; V gene: TRBV12-5
CDR3 protein: ASSLAQGAEAF; CDR3 length: 11; V gene: TRBV7-2
CDR3 protein: ASRHPWGPGSDGYT; CDR3 length: 14; V gene: TRBV28
CDR3 protein: ASSQDWGQTYEQY; CDR3 length: 13; V gene: TRBV4-3
CDR3 protein: AGAGRTGFRIQY; CDR3 length: 12; V gene: TRBV30
CDR3 protein: ASSPPSGANVLT; CDR3 length: 12; V gene: TRBV18
CDR3 protein: ASSLEQGYNSPLH; CDR3 length: 13; V gene: TRBV5-1
CDR3 protein: ASSPRRAASGNTIY; CDR3 length: 14; V gene: TRBV18
CDR3 protein: ASSQVLPGQGVLSGANVLT; CDR3 length: 19; V gene: TRBV4-3
CDR3 protein: ASSWGGTASLSPLH; CDR3 length: 14; V gene: TRBV5-4
CDR3 protein: ASSPQGMNTEAF; CDR3 length: 12; V gene: TRBV4-3
CDR3 protein: ASSFGGHSNQPQH; CDR3 length: 13; V gene: TRBV7-2